A selection of T cell receptor beta chains follows, all from one sample in a study of naive and memory T cell subsets. TCRdb passed the UMI-ligation and nested PCR reads through MiXCR, listing each CDR3 protein once. The sample has under 150,000 distinct CDR3 sequences, about a sixth seen once. Sequencing was performed on naive CD4+ T cells from blood. These receptors came from a human donor in good health. The CDR3 runs from the conserved cysteine through the conserved F or W. The D gene is left open where the match is weak. Clone size, where shown, is once, few, many, or a class for clones that have expanded.

V: TRBV5-4; size: many; D: .; J: TRBJ2-7; CDR3: CASSFNRAYEQYF
V: TRBV12-3/TRBV12-4; size: .; D: .; J: TRBJ2-1; CDR3: CASSLARSDNEQFF
V: TRBV29-1; size: .; D: TRBD2; J: TRBJ2-3; CDR3: CSVDLAGGTDTQYF
V: TRBV20-1; size: few; D: TRBD2; J: TRBJ2-3; CDR3: CSARDWGRAISDTQYF
V: TRBV30; size: .; D: TRBD2; J: TRBJ2-2; CDR3: CAWGRGNGELFF
V: TRBV29-1; size: .; D: .; J: TRBJ2-5; CDR3: CSAQGYQETQYF
V: TRBV20-1; size: few; D: .; J: TRBJ2-2; CDR3: CSAILAPPANTGELFF
V: TRBV3-1; size: .; D: .; J: TRBJ2-6; CDR3: CASSQVAGANVLTF
V: TRBV7-2; size: few; D: .; J: TRBJ2-5; CDR3: CASSLDQGGQETQYF
V: TRBV25-1; size: .; D: .; J: TRBJ1-2; CDR3: CASSDDRGAYGYTF
V: TRBV28; size: few; D: TRBD2; J: TRBJ2-2; CDR3: CASSPGLASGELFF
V: TRBV7-9; size: few; D: .; J: TRBJ1-1; CDR3: CASSWQGFMNTEAFF
V: TRBV29-1; size: few; D: .; J: TRBJ2-7; CDR3: CSAGQGTYEQYF
V: TRBV19; size: few; D: .; J: TRBJ2-7; CDR3: CASKGGVTDHEQYF
V: TRBV20-1; size: few; D: .; J: TRBJ1-1; CDR3: CSARDDGWGAFF